The 27 T cell receptor beta chains presented below share a single source sample, sequenced in a study of graft-versus-host responses after intestinal transplantation. Which antigens these TCRs recognize remains unknown. Sequencing used immunoSEQ multiplex PCR; TCRdb keeps in-frame clones, though not all of them. The sample contains about 39,000 clones, about 95% of which appear only once. The sample was unstimulated CD8+ T cells sorted from spleen or lymph node cells, taken before transplant. The receptor source for this set is a human donor who was the organ donor for an intestinal transplant.

This sequence joins TRBV6-5 and TRBJ2-2, with D possibly matching TRBD2 (6 bases). Germline V gene data show CDR1 as MNHEY and CDR2 as SVGAGI. The CDR3 extends over 15 amino acids. Between the trimmed V and J ends, which lost 6 bases and 7 bases, there was a span of 18 bases. The CDR3 protein is CASSPSDYPGGELFF. As DNA, the CDR3 is TGTGCCAGCAGCCCATCGGACTATCCTGGCGGGGAGCTGTTTTTT.

Points on this clone: Other DNA sequences in the same sample also yield this CDR3. The J gene is TRBJ1-1, the V gene TRBV4-1; tentatively, D is TRBD1 (6 bases). The CDR3 extends over 14 amino acids. The ends were cut back, 1 base at V and 1 base at J, with 7 bases in the middle. The V gene's germline CDR1 is MGHRA and CDR2 YSYEKL. In DNA form, the CDR3 reads TGCGCCAGCAGCCAAGTAGGGGGGAACACTGAAGCTTTCTTT. It yields the protein CASSQVGGNTEAFF.

The rearrangement uses TRBV7-9 and TRBJ2-5; 7 nucleotides agree with TRBD1. Per germline, CDR1 SEHNR and CDR2 FQNEAQ (reference sequence). The CDR3 is made up of 14 amino acids. The V and J ends lost 6 bases and 4 bases, in that order; junction bases with no gene match: 8. CDR3 residues: CASRQLGQSETQYF. The CDR3 DNA sequence: TGTGCCAGCAGGCAATTGGGACAGTCAGAGACCCAGTACTTC.

Only one count was recorded for this clone. The gene calls are TRBV7-9 and TRBJ1-2; weak D call: TRBD1 (6 bases). CDR1 and CDR2 (germline): SEHNR, FQNEAQ (reference sequence). Trimming removed 7 bases from V and 8 bases from J, with 17 bases in between. This CDR3 is built from 13 residues. The CDR3 sequence is CASTSPGDWGYTF. The DNA of the CDR3 is TGTGCCAGCACCTCTCCAGGGGATTGGGGCTACACCTTC.

The rearrangement uses TRBV7-3 and TRBJ2-3; 9 bases map to TRBD2. This CDR3 region has 16 residues. In germline, CDR1 is SGHTA, CDR2 FQGTGA. V gave up 2 bases and J gave up 4 bases; unmatched junction bases: 7. CDR3 protein: CASSLWGGGAPDTQYF. The CDR3 nucleotides read TGTGCCAGCAGCTTATGGGGCGGGGGGGCGCCAGATACGCAGTATTTT.

The chain carries TRBV13 and TRBJ1-1; TRBD1 agrees at 8 bases. The CDR3 extends over 14 amino acids. Germline trimming cut 2 bases from V and 7 bases from J; bases unmatched to any gene: 6. Germline V gene data show CDR1 as PRHDT and CDR2 as FYEKMQ (reference sequence). This CDR3 is CASSLPGGAGEAFF. DNA of the CDR3: TGTGCCAGCAGCTTACCAGGGGGCGCGGGTGAAGCTTTCTTT.

The chain joins TRBV27 to TRBJ2-7; TRBD2 matches 8 bases. Unmatched junction bases numbered 13, after V lost 3 bases and J lost 3 bases. This CDR3 has 17 residues. Germline V lookup: CDR1 MNHEY, CDR2 SMNVEV (reference sequence). Written as DNA, the CDR3 is TGTGCCAGCAGTTTCATTTCGGGCGGGGGGTTGGGCTACGAGCAGTACTTC. This sequence encodes CASSFISGGGLGYEQYF.

The J gene is TRBJ2-4, the V gene TRBV27; TRBD2 agrees at 8 bases. The CDR3 spans 15 residues. J gave up 7 bases and V 3 bases, and 8 bases lay outside the gene matches. Per germline, CDR1 MNHEY and CDR2 SMNVEV (reference sequence). CDR3 nucleotides: TGTGCCAGCAGTTTGGGGGTAGCGGGGAATAACATTCAGTACTTC. The encoded protein is CASSLGVAGNNIQYF.

The rearrangement uses TRBV29-1 and TRBJ1-1, with D unclear. The CDR3 is made up of 12 amino acids. Germline V gene sequence: CDR1 SQVTM, CDR2 ANQGSEA. The V end lost 4 bases, the J end lost 6 bases, and 12 bases lay between the germline ends. CDR3: CSVGSAGSEAFF. In DNA form, the CDR3 reads TGCAGCGTTGGATCTGCCGGTTCTGAAGCTTTCTTT.

The rearrangement joins TRBV4-3 to TRBJ1-5; the D gene is possibly TRBD1 (6 bases). Trimming shortened V by 0 bases and J by 6 bases, and 18 bases separated the two germline ends. Germline loops: CDR1 LGHNA, CDR2 YSLEER. The length of the CDR3 is 17 residues. DNA for the CDR3: TGCGCCAGCAGCCAAGAAATGTCAGGGGATGGGGGTCAGCCCCAGCATTTT. Amino acid sequence: CASSQEMSGDGGQPQHF.

The gene calls are TRBV28 and TRBJ1-1; perhaps TRBD1 as D (5 bases). The CDR3 runs to 14 residues. Trimming cost V 6 bases and J 10 bases, with 21 bases left between them. CDR1 and CDR2 from the germline V gene are MDHEN and SYDVKM. CDR3 nucleotide sequence: TGTGCCAGCAGAATGGAGGGGAGGCGCGATGGAGCTTTCTTT. Translated, it gives CASRMEGRRDGAFF.

This clone was detected once. CDR3 region: CASSQDPAGSEQFF. The CDR3 nucleotides are TGCGCCAGCAGCCAAGACCCGGCGGGCAGTGAGCAGTTCTTC. The chain recombines TRBV4-3 with TRBJ2-1, with D perhaps TRBD2 (5 bases). The CDR3 consists of 14 residues. Germline loops: CDR1 LGHNA, CDR2 YSLEER. The V gene lost 0 bases and the J gene lost 9 bases, with 12 bases spanning the gap.

Of note for this clone: Other DNA sequences in the sample encode the same CDR3. The J gene is TRBJ2-3, the V gene TRBV4-3, with D hard to call. V lost 0 bases, J lost 3 bases, and 4 bases lay in between. CDR1 is LGHNA, CDR2 YSLEER, per germline. The CDR3 runs 13 residues. In nucleotides, the CDR3 is TGCGCCAGCAGCCAAGATAGGACAGATACGCAGTATTTT. Translated: CASSQDRTDTQYF.

This chain links TRBV5-1 with TRBJ1-1, with TRBD1 identical over 8 bases. Germline V gives CDR1 SGHRS, CDR2 YFSETQ. Losses at the gene ends were 4 bases for V and 1 base for J; bases not matched to a gene: 6. This CDR3 is 15 amino acids long. The CDR3 DNA follows: TGCGCCAGCAGCCTCGGACAGGGTTCGAACACTGAAGCTTTCTTT. Protein: CASSLGQGSNTEAFF.

This chain joins TRBV5-4 and TRBJ1-2, with no clear D. V was shortened by 2 bases and J by 1 base, with 9 bases between the two germline ends. The CDR3 spans 14 residues. Looked up from germline, CDR1 is SGHNT and CDR2 is YYREEE (reference sequence). The CDR3 region is CASSFSRLNYGYTF. In nucleotides, the CDR3 is TGTGCCAGCAGCTTTTCCAGACTTAACTATGGCTACACCTTC. Supplemented by reference TRBV5-4 and TRBJ1-2, the full variable domain reads ETGVTQSPTHLIKTRGQQVTLRCSSQSGHNTVSWYQQALGQGPQFIFQYYREEENGRGNFPPRFSGLQFPNYSSELNVNALELDDSALYLCASSFSRLNYGYTFGSGTRLTVV.

The V and J genes are TRBV5-4 and TRBJ2-7, with D perhaps being TRBD1 or TRBD2 (6 bases each). The V gene's germline CDR1 is SGHNT and CDR2 YYREEE (reference sequence). V dropped 0 bases and J dropped 1 base, with 11 bases sitting between them. The CDR3 is made up of 15 amino acids. CDR3 region: CASSLAVGGSYEQYF. In DNA, the CDR3 is TGTGCCAGCAGCTTGGCCGTAGGGGGGTCCTACGAGCAGTACTTC. Drawing the rest from reference TRBV5-4 and TRBJ2-7, the complete variable domain is ETGVTQSPTHLIKTRGQQVTLRCSSQSGHNTVSWYQQALGQGPQFIFQYYREEENGRGNFPPRFSGLQFPNYSSELNVNALELDDSALYLCASSLAVGGSYEQYFGPGTRLTVT.

The chain joins TRBV6-5 to TRBJ2-7, with D perhaps matching TRBD1 or TRBD2 (5 bases each). The CDR3 spans 15 residues. CDR1 and CDR2 from the germline V gene are MNHEY and SVGAGI. The V end was cut by 0 bases, the J end by 4 bases, with 13 bases between. The CDR3 protein is CASSYSNGAGYEQYF. The DNA for the CDR3 is TGTGCCAGCAGTTACTCGAACGGGGCCGGGTACGAGCAGTACTTC.

The V call is TRBV30, the J call TRBJ2-7; D call uncertain. Germline CDR1 is GTSNPN and CDR2 is SVGIG (reference sequence). The ends were cut back, 2 bases at V and 0 bases at J, with 11 bases in the middle. The CDR3 length is 14 residues. This chain's CDR3 is CAWSLGSISYEQYF. The CDR3, as DNA: TGTGCCTGGAGTTTGGGCAGTATCTCCTACGAGCAGTACTTC.

J is TRBJ2-7 and V is TRBV7-9, with a possible D match to TRBD1 (6 bases). Germline V gene data show CDR1 as SEHNR and CDR2 as FQNEAQ (reference sequence). The CDR3 is made up of 13 amino acids. V lost 6 bases and J 0 bases, leaving 9 bases between the germline ends. The CDR3 spells CASSRQDSYEQYF. The CDR3, as DNA: TGTGCCAGCAGTCGACAGGACTCCTACGAGCAGTACTTC.

The chain recombines TRBV11-3 with TRBJ2-7; D could derive from TRBD1 or TRBD2 (5 bases each). V was clipped by 0 bases and J by 2 bases, with 14 bases between them. There are 16 residues in the CDR3. The V gene's germline CDR1 is SGHNT and CDR2 YENEEA. The CDR3 loop is CASSLDGTEEAYEQYF. In DNA form, the CDR3 reads TGTGCCAGCAGCTTAGATGGGACGGAGGAGGCCTACGAGCAGTACTTC.

J is TRBJ2-7 and V is TRBV7-9; D unresolved. V gave up 8 bases and J gave up 2 bases, with 7 bases separating them. Germline V gene lookup returns CDR1 SEHNR and CDR2 FQNEAQ (reference sequence). CDR3 length: 11 residues. The CDR3 sequence: CASALAYEQYF. DNA of the CDR3: TGTGCCAGCGCCCTTGCCTACGAGCAGTACTTC.

The chain combines TRBV7-3 with TRBJ1-5; D may be TRBD1 (6 bases). CDR3 length: 13 amino acids. From germline, CDR1 is SGHTA and CDR2 FQGTGA. With 5 bases removed from V and 7 bases from J, the gap between germline ends came to 12 bases. DNA of the CDR3: TGTGCCAGCAGCCCCCGCGGGGGCCAGCCCCAGCATTTT. The encoded protein is CASSPRGGQPQHF.

This clone came up once. The junction shows a germline mismatch at one end, possibly a read error. For the CDR3, the DNA is TGCGCCAGCAGTCAATCGGGGTGGGTCGCCTTC. Protein sequence: CASSQSGWVAF. The chain uses TRBV23-1 and TRBJ2-7; D remains unclear. TRBV23-1 is annotated as an ORF whose role is uncertain. The CDR3 is 11 residues long.

The chain links TRBV6-1 to TRBJ2-7, with D possibly being TRBD1 (6 bases). Looked up from germline, CDR1 is MNHNS and CDR2 is SASEGT. The CDR3 consists of 13 residues. V was pared by 6 bases and J by 6 bases, with 15 bases between. CDR3 in amino acids: CASRPGHLSEQYF. For the CDR3, the DNA is TGTGCCAGCAGGCCGGGACACCTCTCCGAGCAGTACTTC.

The rearrangement links TRBV10-3 to TRBJ2-3; 9 bases fit TRBD2. The CDR3 sequence is 14 residues long. Germline lookup yields CDR1 ENHRY and CDR2 SYGVKD. V lost 6 bases, J lost 0 bases, and 1 base stayed unmatched. The CDR3 here is CAIRGLASTDTQYF. CDR3 bases: TGTGCCATCAGGGGACTAGCTAGCACAGATACGCAGTATTTT.

CDR3 region: CASSFGTGGDEQYF. CDR3 nucleotides: TGTGCCAGCAGCTTCGGGACAGGGGGAGACGAGCAGTACTTC. V is TRBV5-4 and J is TRBJ2-7; TRBD1 matches at 11 bases. The ends lost 2 bases at V and 5 bases at J; junction bases unmatched: 3. The CDR3 has 14 residues. CDR1 SGHNT and CDR2 YYREEE come from the germline V gene (reference sequence).

This chain links TRBV7-8 with TRBJ2-5; 15 positions match TRBD2. The length of the CDR3 is 16 residues. V dropped 4 bases and J dropped 5; count of bases not matched to a gene: 5. Germline CDR1 and CDR2: SGHVS and FQNEAQ. The CDR3 DNA is TGTGCCAGCAGCTGGACTAGCGGGGGGGCGGGGGAGACCCAGTACTTC. Translated: CASSWTSGGAGETQYF.